The rows below give T cell receptor beta chains drawn from one sample of a study of blood T cell repertoires in COVID-19. Clones were sequenced by immunoSEQ multiplex PCR, and TCRdb holds only the in-frame ones, with some missing. The data contain fewer than 300,000 clones, about four fifths of them singletons. Sequencing was performed on peripheral blood. Receptors were obtained from a woman aged 18-29 years with acute or convalescent COVID-19. Each CDR3 is given with its conserved first and last residue. D genes are given only for firm matches. Clone size is stated in some rows and not others, as once, few, many or a class when expanded.

CASSLHYYNEQFF,TGTGCCAGCAGCTTACACTACTACAATGAGCAGTTCTTC,TRBV7-2,TRBJ2-1,-,-
CASSSDFTYEQYF,TGTGCCAGCAGTTCTGACTTTACCTACGAGCAGTACTTC,TRBV6-2/TRBV6-3,TRBJ2-7,few,-
CASTTSGGGTYEQYF,TGTGCCAGCACCACTAGCGGGGGAGGAACCTACGAGCAGTACTTC,TRBV6-5,TRBJ2-7,few,TRBD2
CASRGTSGRGPYEQYF,TGTGCCAGCAGAGGGACTAGCGGGAGGGGGCCCTACGAGCAGTACTTC,TRBV2,TRBJ2-7,once,TRBD2
CASSYRGLRDTGTYEQYF,TGTGCCAGCAGTTACAGAGGACTCCGGGACACCGGGACCTACGAGCAGTACTTC,TRBV6-2/TRBV6-3,TRBJ2-7,-,-
CASSLGLPTDTQYF,TGTGCCAGCAGTTTGGGGCTTCCCACAGATACGCAGTATTTT,TRBV28,TRBJ2-3,-,-
CASSFTGTGFYEQYF,TGTGCCAGCAGTTTCACCGGGACAGGCTTCTACGAGCAGTACTTC,TRBV6-5,TRBJ2-7,-,TRBD1
CASSSLLSGGLSGETQYF,TGTGCCAGCAGTTCCCTTCTCAGCGGGGGCCTTTCGGGGGAGACCCAGTACTTC,TRBV27,TRBJ2-5,-,TRBD2
CASSQVRDRTYNEQFF,TGTGCCAGCAGCCAAGTAAGGGACAGAACCTACAATGAGCAGTTCTTC,TRBV3-1/TRBV3-2,TRBJ2-1,-,TRBD1
CASSVRTSGRFRNEQFF,TGTGCCAGCAGCGTAAGGACTAGCGGGAGGTTTCGGAATGAGCAGTTCTTC,TRBV14,TRBJ2-1,-,TRBD2
CASSLAVNTEAFF,TGCGCCAGCAGCTTGGCGGTGAACACTGAAGCTTTCTTT,TRBV5-1,TRBJ1-1,-,-
CASSPGQGPTYEQYF,TGCGCCAGCAGCCCAGGACAGGGACCAACCTACGAGCAGTACTTC,TRBV5-1,TRBJ2-7,once,TRBD1
CASSLGNQPQHF,TGTGCCAGCAGCCTTGGCAATCAGCCCCAGCATTTT,TRBV5-5,TRBJ1-5,-,-
CASSLDVGLSSYNEQFF,TGTGCCAGCAGCTTAGACGTAGGACTAAGCTCCTACAATGAGCAGTTCTTC,TRBV7-2,TRBJ2-1,-,-
CASSYSGTGYEQYF,TGTGCCAGCAGTTACTCCGGGACAGGCTACGAGCAGTACTTC,TRBV6-5,TRBJ2-7,-,TRBD1
CASSAGTSDTDTQYF,TGTGCCAGCAGCGCCGGGACTAGCGACACAGATACGCAGTATTTT,TRBV9,TRBJ2-3,-,TRBD2
CASSYLRGTGNTIYF,TGTGCCAGCAGTTACCTCAGGGGTACTGGAAACACCATATATTTT,TRBV28,TRBJ1-3,-,-
CASSLVVPSSYEQYF,TGTGCCAGCAGCTTAGTGGTTCCGAGCTCCTACGAGCAGTACTTC,TRBV7-2,TRBJ2-7,-,-
CASSLVPWGGYNEQFF,TGTGCCAGCAGTTTGGTTCCTTGGGGGGGCTACAATGAGCAGTTCTTC,TRBV6-2/TRBV6-3,TRBJ2-1,-,TRBD2
CATRAQSGTGELFF,TGTGCCACTAGAGCGCAGTCAGGGACCGGGGAGCTGTTTTTT,TRBV2,TRBJ2-2,-,-
CASSQDIGQWSSYNEQFF,TGCGCCAGCAGCCAAGATATAGGACAGTGGAGCTCCTACAATGAGCAGTTCTTC,TRBV4-3,TRBJ2-1,-,-
CASSPAQGGVYEQFF,TGTGCCAGCTCACCTGCGCAGGGGGGAGTCTATGAGCAGTTCTTC,TRBV18,TRBJ2-1,-,-
CASRSSGEYEQYF,TGTGCCAGCAGGAGTAGCGGGGAATACGAGCAGTACTTC,TRBV6-5,TRBJ2-7,-,TRBD2
CASSRVLNEKLFF,TGTGCCAGCAGCCGAGTCTTGAATGAAAAACTGTTTTTT,TRBV6-1,TRBJ1-4,-,-
CASSYSSGGTAFWNEQYF,TGTGCCAGCAGTTACTCCTCGGGGGGGACCGCCTTCTGGAACGAGCAGTACTTC,TRBV6-2/TRBV6-3,TRBJ2-7,-,TRBD2
CASSQAGRGSDTQYF,TGCGCCAGCAGCCAAGCGGGCAGGGGATCGGATACGCAGTATTTT,TRBV4-3,TRBJ2-3,-,-
CASSLTMATRSSYNEQFF,TGTGCCAGCAGCTTAACGATGGCGACTAGGAGCTCCTACAATGAGCAGTTCTTC,TRBV7-9,TRBJ2-1,-,-
CAVKKAGGVNTEAFF,TGTGCCGTCAAAAAGGCCGGGGGGGTCAACACTGAAGCTTTCTTT,TRBV19,TRBJ1-1,-,-
CSVDGNRQNGELFF,TGCAGCGTTGACGGGAACAGACAAAACGGGGAGCTGTTTTTT,TRBV29-1,TRBJ2-2,-,-
CASSQGYEQYF,TGTGCCAGCAGTCAGGGCTACGAGCAGTACTTC,TRBV12-3/TRBV12-4,TRBJ2-7,-,-
CASSLGQGTQPQHF,TGTGCCAGCAGCCTGGGGCAGGGGACTCAGCCCCAGCATTTT,TRBV7-9,TRBJ1-5,-,-
CASGGAGDYNEQFF,TGTGCCAGTGGGGGAGCGGGGGACTACAATGAGCAGTTCTTC,TRBV19,TRBJ2-1,-,TRBD2
CASSQTGEDYGYTF,TGTGCCAGCAGCCAAACCGGGGAGGACTATGGCTACACCTTC,TRBV14,TRBJ1-2,-,-
CAWSPSYEQYF,TGTGCCTGGAGTCCTTCCTACGAGCAGTACTTC,TRBV30,TRBJ2-7,-,-
CASSIDQGRDEQYF,TGTGCCAGTAGTATAGATCAAGGGCGGGACGAGCAGTACTTC,TRBV19,TRBJ2-7,-,-
CASSPQASHEQYF,TGTGCCAGCAGTCCCCAAGCGAGCCACGAGCAGTACTTC,TRBV27,TRBJ2-7,-,-
CASRAGTVWAEQFF,TGTGCCAGCAGGGCGGGAACTGTTTGGGCTGAGCAGTTCTTC,TRBV6-5,TRBJ2-1,-,-
CASSLGRNIRSYNEQFF,TGTGCCAGCAGCTTAGGACGCAATATCAGGTCCTACAATGAGCAGTTCTTC,TRBV7-8,TRBJ2-1,-,-
CASRGEGSNQPQHF,TGCGCCAGCCGGGGGGAAGGGAGCAATCAGCCCCAGCATTTT,TRBV10-1,TRBJ1-5,-,-
CASSGTGADTQYF,TGTGCTAGTAGCGGGACCGGCGCTGATACGCAGTATTTT,TRBV12-5,TRBJ2-3,-,TRBD2
CASSGRGTVPNSPLHF,TGTGCCAGCAGTGGTCGGGGGACAGTCCCCAATTCACCCCTCCACTTT,TRBV27,TRBJ1-6,-,TRBD1
CSVTGASGISYNEQFF,TGCAGCGTAACCGGGGCTAGCGGGATCTCCTACAATGAGCAGTTCTTC,TRBV29-1,TRBJ2-1,-,TRBD2
CASSEGEDRDDNSPLHF,TGCGCCAGCAGTGAAGGGGAGGACCGAGACGATAATTCACCCCTCCACTTT,TRBV10-2,TRBJ1-6,-,-
CASSQDVAGSYEQYF,TGCGCCAGCAGCCAAGATGTTGCAGGTAGTTACGAGCAGTACTTC,TRBV4-1,TRBJ2-7,-,-
CASSQARGKKLFF,TGTGCCAGCAGCCAAGCAAGGGGGAAAAAACTGTTTTTT,TRBV7-8,TRBJ1-4,-,-
CASSSLSWANTEAFF,TGTGCCAGCAGCTCTCTGTCTTGGGCGAACACTGAAGCTTTCTTT,TRBV11-2,TRBJ1-1,-,-
CASSLSGAGANVLTF,TGTGCCAGCAGCCTCAGTGGAGCTGGGGCCAACGTCCTGACTTTC,TRBV3-1/TRBV3-2,TRBJ2-6,-,-
CASSQVLHSYEQYF,TGTGCCAGCAGCCAAGTGTTACACTCCTACGAGCAGTACTTC,TRBV3-1/TRBV3-2,TRBJ2-7,-,-